These 10 T cell receptor beta chains originate from one sample sequenced in a study of cytomegalovirus exposure and HLA in healthy donors. Profiling relied on immunoSEQ multiplex PCR, and the TCRdb table lists in-frame clones only, not all of them. The sample lists 150,000 to 200,000 clones; around nine tenths were seen once. The sample comprised PBMCs. All receptors derive from a man aged 25-45 years in good health and CMV-seropositive.

This rearrangement joins TRBV18 to TRBJ1-4; D is undetermined. Germline CDR1 and CDR2: KGHSH and LQKENI. The V gene lost 3 bases and the J gene lost 8 bases, with 16 bases spanning the gap. The CDR3 consists of 15 residues. Written as DNA, the CDR3 is TGTGCCAGCTCACCGTCAGTTGAACTGGGAGAAAAACTGTTTTTT. This codes for CASSPSVELGEKLFF.

This chain uses TRBV2 with TRBJ2-1; D possibly matches TRBD1 or TRBD2 (5 bases each). CDR1 SNHLY and CDR2 FYNNEI come from the germline V gene. The CDR3 runs 14 residues. V was pared by 3 bases and J by 7 bases, with 13 bases between. The CDR3 protein is CASSDEGMRNEQFF. The CDR3 DNA follows: TGTGCCAGCAGTGACGAGGGGATGAGGAATGAGCAGTTCTTC. Full variable domain (missing parts from reference TRBV2 and TRBJ2-1): EPEVTQTPSHQVTQMGQEVILRCVPISNHLYFYWYRQILGQKVEFLVSFYNNEISEKSEIFDDQFSVERPDGSNFTLKIRSTKLEDSAMYFCASSDEGMRNEQFFGPGTRLTVL.

This chain uses TRBV7-9 with TRBJ2-1; 7 nucleotides align to TRBD1. CDR1 SEHNR and CDR2 FQNEAQ come from the germline V gene (reference sequence). This CDR3 comprises 13 residues. The trim removed 5 bases at V and 11 bases at J, leaving 9 bases unmatched. This CDR3 is CASSTLGQPKQFF. For the CDR3, the DNA is TGTGCCAGCAGCACGCTGGGACAGCCTAAGCAGTTCTTC. Full variable domain (remainder filled in from reference TRBV7-9 and TRBJ2-1): DTGVSQNPRHKITKRGQNVTFRCDPISEHNRLYWYRQTLGQGPEFLTYFQNEAQLEKSRLLSDRFSAERPKGSFSTLEIQRTEQGDSAMYLCASSTLGQPKQFFGPGTRLTVL.

The chain recombines TRBV5-5 with TRBJ1-2; D may be TRBD1 (6 bases). This CDR3 region has 14 residues. The ends were cut back, 4 bases at V and 4 bases at J, with 14 bases in the middle. The V gene's germline CDR1 is SGHKS and CDR2 YYEKEE (reference sequence). CDR3 protein: CASSTGQSIYGYTF. DNA of the CDR3: TGTGCCAGCAGCACCGGACAGTCCATCTATGGCTACACCTTC.

The V call is TRBV7-3, the J call TRBJ2-7; D is uncertain. V lost 2 bases, J lost 0 bases, and 11 bases lay in between. The CDR3 extends over 15 amino acids. Germline values: CDR1 SGHTA, CDR2 FQGTGA. The CDR3 is CASSLAPAVSYEQYF. The CDR3 coding sequence is TGTGCCAGCAGCTTAGCTCCGGCGGTCTCCTACGAGCAGTACTTC.

This chain uses TRBV7-6 with TRBJ2-7; 8 positions match TRBD1. This CDR3 contains 16 residues. V was clipped by 0 bases and J by 2 bases; unmatched bases: 6. Germline V gives CDR1 SGHVS, CDR2 FNYEAQ. CDR3 protein: CASSLASGGRTYEQYF. Here the CDR3 DNA reads TGTGCCAGCAGCTTAGCCTCAGGGGGCAGGACCTACGAGCAGTACTTC.

V gene TRBV30 combines with J gene TRBJ1-3, with D perhaps TRBD1 (5 bases). From germline, CDR1 is GTSNPN and CDR2 SVGIG (reference sequence). V dropped 0 bases and J dropped 2 bases, with 11 bases sitting between them. The CDR3 is 15 residues long. The CDR3 reads CAWSVLGTAGNTIYF. In DNA form, the CDR3 reads TGTGCCTGGAGTGTGCTAGGGACGGCTGGAAACACCATATATTTT.

The gene calls are TRBV15 and TRBJ2-7; 7 bases align to TRBD1. The CDR3 covers 15 residues. Unmatched junction bases numbered 6, after V lost 2 bases and J lost 2 bases. CDR1 LNHNV and CDR2 YYDKDF come from the germline V gene (reference sequence). The CDR3 protein is CATSRHRDRPYEQYF. In nucleotides, the CDR3 is TGTGCCACCAGCAGACACCGGGACAGACCCTACGAGCAGTACTTC.

This sequence joins TRBV4-3 and TRBJ2-1, with 8 bases fitting TRBD2. Germline CDR1 and CDR2: LGHNA and YSLEER. The trim removed 0 bases at V and 5 bases at J, leaving 6 bases unmatched. The CDR3 covers 16 residues. The CDR3 region has the DNA TGCGCCAGCAGCCAAGATTCGGGGGGGGCCCACAATGAGCAGTTCTTC. The encoded protein is CASSQDSGGAHNEQFF.

The V gene is TRBV25-1, the J gene TRBJ2-2, with unresolved D. V lost 4 bases, J lost 6 bases, and 6 bases lay in between. In germline, CDR1 is MGHDK, CDR2 SYGVNS. The CDR3 has 12 residues. The CDR3 region has the DNA TGTGCCAGCAGTGTGAGTCCCGGGGAGCTGTTTTTT. Translation gives CASSVSPGELFF.